What follows are 29 T cell receptor beta chains derived from one specimen sequenced in a study of T cell repertoires in cytomegalovirus infection. Each CDR3 protein is one row after TCRdb ran MiXCR on the reads. Of approximately 97,000 distinct CDR3 sequences in the sample, 16% were seen once. The sample consisted of PBMCs. The source is a human donor in good health (CMV status not recorded). Some clones in this sample may be carry-over from other donors' samples.

The V and J genes are TRBV29-1 and TRBJ1-5; D is perhaps TRBD1 (5 bases). The CDR3 extends over 13 amino acids. Germline V CDR1 and CDR2: SQVTM, ANQGSEA. V lost 6 bases to trimming and J lost 6 bases, with 15 bases between them. The CDR3 region has the DNA TGCAGCGTCTCCGAGGGTGGGGCTCAGCCCCAGCATTTT. This encodes CSVSEGGAQPQHF.

This clonotype was counted many times. The chain uses TRBV7-2 and TRBJ1-2; 7 bases match TRBD1. Germline V gene data show CDR1 as SGHTA and CDR2 as FQGNSA. J was trimmed by 4 bases and V by 6 bases; bases with no gene match: 14. This CDR3 comprises 16 residues. The CDR3 DNA reads TGTGCCAGCAGTTATGACCGCGACAGGGCCCTCTATGGCTACACCTTC. Its protein product is CASSYDRDRALYGYTF.

This chain connects TRBV28 to TRBJ2-7; 7 nucleotides match TRBD2. Per the germline V gene, CDR1 is MDHEN and CDR2 is SYDVKM. Trimming took 6 bases from V and 7 from J; bases not matched to a gene: 9. The CDR3 covers 13 residues. The CDR3 DNA reads as TGTGCCAGCAGGGGGGGGATCCCTGAGGAGCAGTACTTC. It codes for CASRGGIPEEQYF.

This chain joins TRBV20-1 and TRBJ2-1; 7 positions agree with TRBD2. CDR1 is DFQATT and CDR2 is SNEGSKA in the germline V gene (reference sequence). After removal of 5 bases from V and 7 bases from J, the junction contained 11 bases not matched to a gene. The CDR3 runs 14 residues. CDR3 DNA sequence: TGCAGTGCTCCGGGGGGAAGCCTGGGGAATGAGCAGTTCTTC. Its protein product is CSAPGGSLGNEQFF.

This clonotype was recorded at least ten times. The chain has TRBV12-3 or TRBV12-4 and TRBJ1-2; no clear D gene. Trimming stripped 5 bases from V and 8 bases from J, with 15 bases between. CDR3 size: 13 residues. This CDR3 is CASSLGSTEGYTF. The CDR3 DNA is TGTGCCAGCAGTCTCGGTTCGACCGAGGGCTACACCTTC.

This clonotype was seen a handful of times. The J gene is TRBJ2-3, the V gene TRBV6-5, with 11 positions matching TRBD2. V lost 5 bases and J lost 5; bases outside the gene matches: 6. Germline V gene lookup returns CDR1 MNHEY and CDR2 SVGAGI. There are 15 residues in the CDR3. The CDR3 sequence: CASSDHSGGGDTQYF. The DNA of the CDR3 is TGTGCCAGCAGTGATCATAGCGGGGGGGGAGATACGCAGTATTTT.

This clonotype was found many times. This rearrangement joins TRBV7-2 to TRBJ1-1, with 7 bases that match TRBD1. Per the germline V gene, CDR1 is SGHTA and CDR2 is FQGNSA. This CDR3 contains 14 residues. V was clipped by 0 bases and J by 5 bases; unmatched bases: 3. CDR3 sequence (DNA): TGTGCCAGCAGCTTAGCAGGGGGCAAGACTGAAGCTTTCTTT. Amino acid sequence: CASSLAGGKTEAFF.

The CDR3 coding sequence is TGTGCCAGCAGCTTCGACAGGGGGATCTCCTCGGCCAAAAACATTCAGTACTTC. This encodes CASSFDRGISSAKNIQYF. V is TRBV7-9 and J is TRBJ2-4; 9 bases line up with TRBD1. The length of the CDR3 is 18 residues. J was trimmed by 1 base and V by 3 bases; bases with no gene match: 10. Germline loops: CDR1 SEHNR, CDR2 FQNEAQ (reference sequence).

This rearrangement joins TRBV29-1 to TRBJ1-2; TRBD1 aligns across 9 bases. The CDR3 runs to 13 residues. V shed 5 bases, J shed 8 bases, and the junction held 9 bases outside the gene matches. The germline CDR1 and CDR2 sequences are SQVTM and ANQGSEA. CDR3 region: CSVSTQGARGYTF. The CDR3 nucleotides are TGCAGCGTTTCAACACAGGGGGCGCGCGGCTACACCTTC.

This clonotype was detected only once. This may stem from a read error, because a much larger clone lies one nucleotide away. The chain recombines TRBV28 with TRBJ2-1; 10 bases are a match to TRBD2. Trimming at V came to 5 bases and at J to 6 bases, leaving 4 bases not matched to a gene. This CDR3 has 14 residues. Germline V CDR1 and CDR2: MDHEN, SYDVKM. CDR3 in DNA: TGTGCCAGCAGTGGGACTAGCGCGTTCAATGAGCAGTTCTTC. Encoded protein: CASSGTSAFNEQFF.

This clonotype was counted many times. CDR3 in DNA: TGTGCCAGCAGGACGGGACTAGCTCCAACCGAGCAGTACTTC. Translated: CASRTGLAPTEQYF. The chain combines TRBV6-2 or TRBV6-3 with TRBJ2-7; 9 bases are a match to TRBD2. CDR1 is MNHEY and CDR2 is SVGEGT in the germline V gene. The V and J ends lost 6 bases and 6 bases, in that order; junction bases with no gene match: 9. The CDR3 totals 14 residues.

CDR3 loop: CASSFKSSYEQYF. CDR3 coding DNA: TGTGCCAGCAGCTTCAAGAGCTCCTACGAGCAGTACTTC. The rearrangement links TRBV7-9 to TRBJ2-7; D ambiguous. Trimming removed 3 bases at V and 0 bases at J, with 6 bases between. This CDR3 is built from 13 residues. Germline V gives CDR1 SEHNR, CDR2 FQNEAQ (reference sequence).

The chain couples TRBV5-4 to TRBJ2-5; possibly TRBD1 for D (5 bases). With 4 bases removed from V and 2 bases from J, the gap between germline ends came to 15 bases. The CDR3 spans 15 residues. CDR1 is SGHNT, CDR2 YYREEE, per germline (reference sequence). The CDR3 region is CASSVTASPQETQYF. The CDR3 region has the DNA TGTGCCAGCAGCGTGACAGCATCTCCACAAGAGACCCAGTACTTC.

This clonotype was detected ten times or more. The chain couples TRBV7-3 to TRBJ2-2, with TRBD1 as a possible D gene (5 bases). Germline V gene lookup returns CDR1 SGHTA and CDR2 FQGTGA. V was pared by 4 bases and J by 1 base, with 7 bases between. The CDR3 runs to 14 residues. The CDR3 loop reads CASSYGQNTGELFF. The CDR3 DNA follows: TGTGCCAGCAGCTATGGACAGAACACCGGGGAGCTGTTTTTT. The full variable domain, completed using reference TRBV7-3 and TRBJ2-2, is GAGVSQTPSNKVTEKGKYVELRCDPISGHTALYWYRQSLGQGPEFLIYFQGTGAADDSGLPNDRFFAVRPEGSVSTLKIQRTERGDSAVYLCASSYGQNTGELFFGEGSRLTVL.

The chain uses TRBV7-9 and TRBJ2-5; D is ambiguous. The CDR3 sequence is 12 residues long. Deletions cut 3 bases from V and 2 bases from J, with 4 bases between. The germline V gene encodes CDR1 SEHNR and CDR2 FQNEAQ (reference sequence). CDR3 sequence: CASSFEQETQYF. DNA for the CDR3: TGTGCCAGCAGCTTCGAACAAGAGACCCAGTACTTC.

This clonotype was seen only a few times. The CDR3 nucleotides are TGTGCCAGCACCTCTAGGAAGGGGGACGGAGCTTTCTTT. Translated: CASTSRKGDGAFF. The J gene is TRBJ1-1, the V gene TRBV5-4; possible D gene TRBD1, 6 bases. With 6 bases removed from V and 10 bases from J, the gap between germline ends came to 19 bases. The CDR3 contains 13 residues. The germline V gene encodes CDR1 SGHNT and CDR2 YYREEE (reference sequence).

The chain employs TRBV12-3 or TRBV12-4 and TRBJ2-3; D might be TRBD1 (8 bases). This CDR3 is 15 amino acids long. V was shortened by 8 bases and J by 3 bases, with 18 bases between the two germline ends. The CDR3 DNA follows: TGTGCCAGCGGACGGACAGGGACTACTACAGATACGCAGTATTTT. Its translation: CASGRTGTTTDTQYF.

The gene calls are TRBV7-3 and TRBJ2-1, with D hard to call. The CDR3 totals 15 residues. Trimming removed 5 bases at V and 0 bases at J, with 11 bases between. In germline, CDR1 is SGHTA, CDR2 FQGTGA. CDR3 amino acids: CASSLHQSSYNEQFF. The CDR3 DNA reads TGTGCCAGCAGCCTGCATCAGAGCTCCTACAATGAGCAGTTCTTC.

This clonotype was observed at least ten times. The chain has TRBV7-9 and TRBJ1-3; a possible D gene is TRBD1 (5 bases). The germline V gene has CDR1 SEHNR and CDR2 FQNEAQ (reference sequence). The V end lost 4 bases, the J end lost 0 bases, and 13 bases lay between the germline ends. The CDR3 has 16 amino acids. The CDR3: CASSSRQTASGNTIYF. The CDR3 DNA is TGTGCCAGCAGCTCCCGACAGACGGCCTCTGGAAACACCATATATTTT.

This clonotype was counted many times. The chain links TRBV12-3 or TRBV12-4 to TRBJ1-1; D is possibly TRBD1 (5 bases). The CDR3 spans 15 residues. The ends were cut back, 2 bases at V and 0 bases at J, with 10 bases in the middle. The CDR3, as DNA: TGTGCCAGCAGTTTAACGGGACGGATGAACACTGAAGCTTTCTTT. This encodes CASSLTGRMNTEAFF.

The J gene is TRBJ2-3, the V gene TRBV5-1; D not resolved. CDR1 and CDR2 (germline): SGHRS, YFSETQ. Trimming removed 4 bases at V and 4 bases at J, with 16 bases between. The CDR3 contains 15 residues. The CDR3 bases are TGCGCCAGCAGCATCAACCGGGCTCCCCCAGATACGCAGTATTTT. Its translation: CASSINRAPPDTQYF.

This clonotype was detected many times. In DNA form, the CDR3 reads TGTGCCAGCAGCAAAACTAGACAAGAGACCCAGTACTTC. Protein sequence: CASSKTRQETQYF. This chain uses TRBV12-3 or TRBV12-4 with TRBJ2-5; D possibly corresponds to TRBD2 (5 bases). The CDR3 is 13 residues long. With 6 bases removed from V and 2 bases from J, the gap between germline ends came to 10 bases.

This clonotype was detected ten times or more. Mismatch with germline at one junction end may stem from a read error. V gene TRBV7-7 combines with J gene TRBJ2-2, with 7 bases lining up with TRBD1. Germline values: CDR1 SSHAT, CDR2 FNYEAQ (reference sequence). CDR3 length: 17 amino acids. DNA of the CDR3: TGTGCTAGCAGCCTGTCCCAAGACAGGGCGAACACCGGGGAGCTGTTTTTT. This codes for CASSLSQDRANTGELFF.

The J gene is TRBJ2-7, the V gene TRBV28; no reliable D call. Trimming left V 4 bases short and J 1 base short, with 11 bases between. The CDR3 runs to 14 residues. Looked up from germline, CDR1 is MDHEN and CDR2 is SYDVKM. CDR3 loop: CASSSPGNSYEQYF. In DNA, the CDR3 is TGTGCCAGCAGTTCTCCTGGGAATTCCTACGAGCAGTACTTC.

This clonotype was counted at least ten times. The chain is built from TRBV10-3 and TRBJ1-1; no firm D call. The CDR3 extends over 13 amino acids. CDR1 is ENHRY and CDR2 is SYGVKD in the germline V gene. Deletions cut 6 bases from V and 1 base from J, with 9 bases between. The DNA for the CDR3 is TGTGCCATCAGGCCAGGACCGAACACTGAAGCTTTCTTT. It specifies CAIRPGPNTEAFF.

This chain uses TRBV20-1 with TRBJ2-5, with 10 bases matching TRBD2. The CDR3 has 15 residues. Germline lookup yields CDR1 DFQATT and CDR2 SNEGSKA (reference sequence). The junction had 8 bases not matched to a gene; V was cut back by 0 bases and J by 7 bases. The CDR3 nucleotides read TGCAGTGCTAGAGATCAAAGCGGGGGGGCTCGGACCCAGTACTTC. It is translated as CSARDQSGGARTQYF.

This clonotype came up many times. This chain joins TRBV28 and TRBJ1-3; tentatively, D is TRBD1 (6 bases). The CDR3 extends over 15 amino acids. Germline V gives CDR1 MDHEN, CDR2 SYDVKM. Trimming shortened V by 3 bases and J by 3 bases, and 12 bases separated the two germline ends. CDR3 sequence: CASSFAGVGGNTIYF. The CDR3 DNA follows: TGTGCCAGCAGTTTTGCAGGGGTCGGTGGAAACACCATATATTTT. Filled out from reference TRBV28 and TRBJ1-3, the complete variable domain reads DVKVTQSSRYLVKRTGEKVFLECVQDMDHENMFWYRQDPGLGLRLIYFSYDVKMKEKGDIPEGYSVSREKKERFSLILESASTNQTSMYLCASSFAGVGGNTIYFGEGSWLTVV.

This chain joins TRBV11-2 and TRBJ2-7; D perhaps matches TRBD2 (5 bases). The CDR3 sequence is 14 residues long. Germline V CDR1 and CDR2: SGHAT, FQNNGV. V lost 1 base, J lost 7 bases, and 14 bases lay in between. The CDR3 DNA reads TGTGCCAGCAGCTTAGTAACTAGAGTTGGGGAGCAGTACTTC. As protein: CASSLVTRVGEQYF.

This clonotype showed up many times. The chain combines TRBV7-6 with TRBJ2-3; D not certain. From germline, CDR1 is SGHVS and CDR2 FNYEAQ. The CDR3 is made up of 13 amino acids. Trimming took off 4 bases at V and 2 bases at J, with 7 bases between the two ends. The CDR3 loop is CASSWFDTDTQYF. The CDR3 DNA reads as TGTGCCAGCAGCTGGTTCGACACAGATACGCAGTATTTT.